The following is a TCR beta chain sequence with its context. Its antigen is unknown. Per-base qualities were not stored, and no clone one base away is much larger. The entry originates in a study of control samples from healthy donors and cancer patients (TCRdb year 2020). The library was obtained by the immunoSEQ multiplex PCR assay. As stored in TCRdb, this immuneACCESS dataset retains in-frame rearrangements with V and J assigned. A fraction of the clones does not appear; measured against another copy, unresolved V genes explain less than half of the discrepancy, and the remainder lacks a known reason. This sample lists about 20,000 clones; 88% were detected once. The leading ten clones occupy more than 7% of the sample. The germline V gene gives CDR1 as MNHEY and CDR2 as SVGAGI. V is trimmed back by 4 bases and J by 5 bases, and the junction contains 3 bases that no gene match accounts for. Reading from cysteine to phenylalanine, the CDR3 counts 14 amino acids. The sequence is cut down to CDR3 DNA, 42 bases in frame from base 1.

The sequenced sample consisted of PBMCs. The receptor was isolated from a woman in her fifties or sixties with head and neck cancer. The chain is made from TRBV6-5 and TRBJ2-1; the central 9 bases match TRBD2. This receptor has the CDR3 CASSLGGRDNEQFF. The DNA sequence is TGTGCCAGCAGTTTGGGCGGGAGGGACAATGAGCAGTTCTTC.